What follows is one T cell receptor beta chain and its context. The assay was immunoSEQ multiplex PCR, and TCRdb's table has in-frame clones only and misses some. There are roughly 140,000 clones in the sample; about nine tenths occur only once, and less than 2.5% lies in the top ten. This specimen comes from a study of T cell responses to AZD1222 COVID-19 vaccine. V was trimmed by 1 base and J by 2 bases, leaving 6 bases between them. This CDR3 spans 13 amino acids. CDR1 LGHNA and CDR2 YSLEER come from the germline V gene. The gene calls are TRBV4-3 and TRBJ2-7, with no clear D. The source material was peripheral blood, sampled on day 0 of AZD1222 vaccination. This TCR derives from an adult in good health. CDR3 amino acids: CASSQGQAYEQYF. The CDR3 DNA is TGCGCCAGCAGCCAAGGGCAGGCCTACGAGCAGTACTTC.